One sample yielded the 31 T cell receptor beta chains listed below, sequenced in a study of control samples from healthy donors and cancer patients. Only in-frame clones appear in the TCRdb table, and some are missing; sequencing was by immunoSEQ multiplex PCR. The data contain 100,000 to 110,000 clones, approximately 84% of them seen just once; the ten biggest clones take up about a sixth. The specimen was blood. These TCRs come from a woman aged 45-59 years in good health.

The chain uses TRBV6-5 and TRBJ2-7, with unresolved D. Trimming left V 2 bases short and J 3 bases short, with 5 bases between. The CDR3 runs to 12 residues. CDR1 is MNHEY and CDR2 is SVGAGI in the germline V gene. The CDR3 here is CASSYEYYEQYV. The CDR3 coding sequence is TGTGCCAGCAGTTACGAGTACTACGAGCAGTACGTC.

This clone has just a few counts. The chain has TRBV12-5 and TRBJ2-5, with TRBD1 identical over 8 bases. Germline CDR1 is LGHNT and CDR2 is FRNRAP. Trimming removed 1 base from V and 2 bases from J; junction bases left unmatched: 6. This CDR3 contains 16 residues. The CDR3, as DNA: TGTGCTAGTGGTTTGGGCCGGGACAGGTCTCAAGAGACCCAGTACTTC. The encoded protein is CASGLGRDRSQETQYF.

This clone has a single count. The J gene is TRBJ1-4, the V gene TRBV27; D gene unclear. V was pared by 6 bases and J by 0 bases, with 8 bases between. Germline V gene sequence: CDR1 MNHEY, CDR2 SMNVEV (reference sequence). The CDR3 has 14 residues. For the CDR3, the DNA is TGTGCCAGCAGAGACCTAGCAACTAATGAAAAACTGTTTTTT. It codes for CASRDLATNEKLFF.

The rearrangement uses TRBV28 and TRBJ2-3; TRBD2 agrees at 9 bases. Germline CDR1 is MDHEN and CDR2 is SYDVKM. The CDR3 spans 15 residues. V was clipped by 5 bases and J by 2 bases; unmatched bases: 5. The CDR3 loop reads CASSPSGTYTDTQYF. The CDR3 nucleotides are TGTGCCAGCAGTCCTAGCGGGACCTACACAGATACGCAGTATTTT.

The chain carries TRBV6-1 and TRBJ1-1; TRBD1 might be the D (5 bases). CDR3 size: 15 residues. The V end lost 2 bases, the J end lost 5 bases, and 15 bases lay between the germline ends. Germline V gives CDR1 MNHNS, CDR2 SASEGT. CDR3 region: CASSEKTQGGTEAFF. The CDR3 nucleotides are TGTGCCAGCAGTGAAAAAACCCAGGGAGGGACTGAAGCTTTCTTT.

The chain carries TRBV20-1 and TRBJ1-3, with 7 bases aligning to TRBD1. V lost 3 bases to trimming and J lost 4 bases; unmatched junction nucleotides: 6. Germline V gene lookup returns CDR1 DFQATT and CDR2 SNEGSKA (reference sequence). This CDR3 has 14 amino acids. CDR3 residues: CSASKGARGNTIYF. Written as DNA, the CDR3 is TGCAGTGCTAGTAAGGGGGCGCGCGGAAACACCATATATTTT.

CDR3 sequence: CASHPGFYQPQHF. CDR3 nucleotide sequence: TGTGCCAGCCACCCAGGGTTCTATCAGCCCCAGCATTTT. V usage is TRBV19 and J usage is TRBJ1-5, with D tentatively TRBD1 (5 bases). The CDR3 has 13 residues. The V gene's germline CDR1 is LNHDA and CDR2 SQIVND (reference sequence). Trimming shortened V by 9 bases and J by 5 bases, and 14 bases separated the two germline ends. Full variable domain (rest looked up from reference TRBV19 and TRBJ1-5): DGGITQSPKYLFRKEGQNVTLSCEQNLNHDAMYWYRQDPGQGLRLIYYSQIVNDFQKGDIAEGYSVSREKKESFPLTVTSAQKNPTAFYLCASHPGFYQPQHFGDGTRLSIL.

The CDR3: CASSSRPGYEQYF. CDR3 sequence (DNA): TGTGCCAGCAGCTCAAGGCCCGGGTACGAGCAGTACTTC. The chain is built from TRBV27 and TRBJ2-7; no reliable D call. The CDR3 runs to 13 residues. Germline CDR1 is MNHEY and CDR2 is SMNVEV (reference sequence). With 6 bases removed from V and 4 bases from J, the gap between germline ends came to 13 bases.

The chain has TRBV3-1 (or the pseudogene TRBV3-2) and TRBJ2-3; D not resolved. Germline CDR1 is LGHDT and CDR2 is YNNKEL (reference sequence). CDR3 length: 14 amino acids. The ends were cut back, 4 bases at V and 4 bases at J, with 12 bases in the middle. CDR3 region: CASSPPKWADTQYF. The CDR3 coding sequence is TGTGCCAGCAGCCCCCCAAAATGGGCAGATACGCAGTATTTT.

The chain has TRBV4-3 and TRBJ2-1, with unresolved D. The CDR3 is made up of 15 amino acids. The ends were cut back, 4 bases at V and 4 bases at J, with 14 bases in the middle. Germline V gene data show CDR1 as LGHNA and CDR2 as YSLEER. The CDR3 nucleotides are TGCGCCAGCAGCCCCCAGACCTCCACGTACAATGAGCAGTTCTTC. It encodes CASSPQTSTYNEQFF.

The chain recombines TRBV7-9 with TRBJ1-5; 7 bases match TRBD1. The CDR3 length is 17 residues. V trimming: 5 bases; J trimming: 2 bases; junction bases outside the gene matches: 12. Germline V gene lookup returns CDR1 SEHNR and CDR2 FQNEAQ (reference sequence). This CDR3 is CASSPGEGASRNQPQHF. Here the CDR3 DNA reads TGTGCCAGCAGCCCAGGAGAGGGGGCATCTCGCAATCAGCCCCAGCATTTT.

V gene TRBV29-1 combines with J gene TRBJ2-1; a possible D gene is TRBD1 (6 bases). Germline V CDR1 and CDR2: SQVTM, ANQGSEA. The V end was cut by 5 bases, the J end by 4 bases, with 12 bases between. This CDR3 has 13 amino acids. As DNA, the CDR3 is TGCAGCGTTCAGGGGCAGGCATACAATGAGCAGTTCTTC. It yields the protein CSVQGQAYNEQFF.

The chain employs TRBV20-1 and TRBJ1-2, with D possibly being TRBD1 (5 bases). The CDR3 has 15 amino acids. The germline CDR1 and CDR2 sequences are DFQATT and SNEGSKA (reference sequence). Trimming removed 3 bases from V and 3 bases from J, with 17 bases in between. CDR3: CSASLNRLGDYGYTF. CDR3 DNA sequence: TGCAGTGCTAGTTTGAACAGGCTGGGGGACTATGGCTACACCTTC.

The genes are TRBV15 and TRBJ2-2; 13 nucleotides agree with TRBD2. The germline CDR1 and CDR2 sequences are LNHNV and YYDKDF (reference sequence). The CDR3 spans 17 residues. V lost 0 bases to trimming and J lost 8 bases; unmatched junction nucleotides: 6. The CDR3 nucleotides read TGTGCCACCAGCAGAGACGGACTAGCGGGAGCGGGGGGGGAGCTGTTTTTT. Its protein product is CATSRDGLAGAGGELFF.

This chain uses TRBV3-1 (or the pseudogene TRBV3-2) with TRBJ2-1; 11 nucleotides line up with TRBD2. The germline V gene has CDR1 LGHDT and CDR2 YNNKEL (reference sequence). This CDR3 comprises 16 residues. The J segment lost 7 bases and the V segment lost 5 bases, leaving 10 bases of the junction unmatched. This CDR3 reads CASSYVAGGPSNEQFF. The CDR3 nucleotides are TGTGCCAGCAGCTACGTAGCGGGGGGGCCCTCGAATGAGCAGTTCTTC.

This chain joins TRBV2 and TRBJ1-2, with D tentatively TRBD1 (6 bases). Trimming pared 0 bases from V and 2 bases from J, leaving 13 bases between. The CDR3 has 16 residues. Germline V gene sequence: CDR1 SNHLY, CDR2 FYNNEI. CDR3 sequence (DNA): TGTGCCAGCAGTGAAGCCGCGGGGCAGGGGAACTATGGCTACACCTTC. This translates into CASSEAAGQGNYGYTF.

The chain joins TRBV6-2 or TRBV6-3 to TRBJ2-3; D is unclear. V lost 4 bases to trimming and J lost 7 bases, with 18 bases between them. Germline CDR1 is MNHEY and CDR2 is SVGEGT. The CDR3 length is 15 residues. CDR3: CASSSSRFSGNTQYF. The CDR3 DNA reads as TGTGCCAGCAGTTCCTCACGCTTTTCCGGAAATACGCAGTATTTT.

The V gene is TRBV4-3, the J gene TRBJ2-6; the D is unclear. Trimming pared 1 base from V and 0 bases from J, leaving 13 bases between. The CDR3 totals 18 residues. From germline, CDR1 is LGHNA and CDR2 YSLEER. CDR3 loop: CASSQARASLSGANVLTF. DNA for the CDR3: TGCGCCAGCAGCCAAGCCCGGGCTTCACTCTCTGGGGCCAACGTCCTGACTTTC.

The genes are TRBV12-3 or TRBV12-4 and TRBJ1-1; D not certain. V lost 3 bases and J lost 3, with 5 bases in between. The CDR3 is 12 residues long. The CDR3 bases are TGTGCCAGCAGTTTGGGGTACACTGAAGCTTTCTTT. Its protein product is CASSLGYTEAFF.

This clone has just a few counts. This chain connects TRBV5-4 to TRBJ2-2; 7 bases are shared with TRBD1. V gave up 4 bases and J gave up 8 bases; unmatched junction bases: 8. Germline V gene data show CDR1 as SGHNT and CDR2 as YYREEE (reference sequence). This CDR3 spans 14 amino acids. Written as DNA, the CDR3 is TGTGCCAGCAGCCGGAAGACAGGGTGGGGGGAGCTGTTTTTT. It translates to CASSRKTGWGELFF. The whole variable domain, remainder taken from reference TRBV5-4 and TRBJ2-2, is ETGVTQSPTHLIKTRGQQVTLRCSSQSGHNTVSWYQQALGQGPQFIFQYYREEENGRGNFPPRFSGLQFPNYSSELNVNALELDDSALYLCASSRKTGWGELFFGEGSRLTVL.

The chain couples TRBV7-2 to TRBJ2-1; D is perhaps TRBD2 (5 bases). Germline V gene sequence: CDR1 SGHTA, CDR2 FQGNSA. V shed 8 bases and J shed 12 bases, with 23 bases lying between them. This CDR3 contains 14 residues. CDR3 DNA sequence: TGTGCCAGCTCCCCTGGAGGATTTACAATCGGGCAGTTCTTC. Residues: CASSPGGFTIGQFF.

This sequence joins TRBV7-3 and TRBJ2-5; 7 bases map to TRBD2. V lost 4 bases to trimming and J lost 3 bases; unmatched junction nucleotides: 2. The CDR3 consists of 13 residues. Germline values: CDR1 SGHTA, CDR2 FQGTGA. DNA of the CDR3: TGTGCCAGCAGCTCCCGGGGGGAAGAGACCCAGTACTTC. Translated, it gives CASSSRGEETQYF.

The chain employs TRBV30 and TRBJ2-3; 13 bases fit TRBD2. Trimming took 0 bases from V and 8 from J; bases not matched to a gene: 5. The germline gives CDR1 GTSNPN, CDR2 SVGIG (reference sequence). The CDR3 spans 15 residues. The CDR3 bases are TGTGCCTGGAGTGTCACTAGCGGGAGGGCCGGTACGCAGTATTTT. Translated, it gives CAWSVTSGRAGTQYF.

This clone was detected only once. The chain links TRBV28 to TRBJ2-3; TRBD2 is a possible D gene (6 bases). The CDR3 is made up of 13 amino acids. V gave up 6 bases and J gave up 2 bases, with 9 bases separating them. CDR1 is MDHEN, CDR2 SYDVKM, per germline. The CDR3, as DNA: TGTGCCAGCAGAGGGACTTTCACAGATACGCAGTATTTT. This translates into CASRGTFTDTQYF. Looking up the rest from reference TRBV28 and TRBJ2-3 gives the full variable domain: DVKVTQSSRYLVKRTGEKVFLECVQDMDHENMFWYRQDPGLGLRLIYFSYDVKMKEKGDIPEGYSVSREKKERFSLILESASTNQTSMYLCASRGTFTDTQYFGPGTRLTVL.

This rearrangement joins TRBV5-4 to TRBJ1-3; D is possibly TRBD1 (6 bases). V shed 10 bases and J shed 4 bases, with 15 bases lying between them. CDR1 is SGHNT and CDR2 is YYREEE in the germline V gene (reference sequence). CDR3 length equals 13 residues. The DNA for the CDR3 is TGTGCCGTCGCTAGGGGGAGAGGAAACACCATATATTTT. It yields the protein CAVARGRGNTIYF. The full variable domain, completed using reference TRBV5-4 and TRBJ1-3, is ETGVTQSPTHLIKTRGQQVTLRCSSQSGHNTVSWYQQALGQGPQFIFQYYREEENGRGNFPPRFSGLQFPNYSSELNVNALELDDSALYLCAVARGRGNTIYFGEGSWLTVV.

This clone was observed a single time. The chain joins TRBV18 to TRBJ1-1; perhaps TRBD1 as D (5 bases). There are 16 residues in the CDR3. Deletions cut 6 bases from V and 0 bases from J, with 17 bases between. Germline-derived CDR1 and CDR2 are KGHSH and LQKENI. The CDR3 protein is CASSPIGANMNTEAFF. CDR3 bases: TGTGCCAGCTCCCCAATAGGGGCGAATATGAACACTGAAGCTTTCTTT.

The chain links TRBV5-1 to TRBJ1-3; no clear D. The length of the CDR3 is 15 residues. Trimming left V 0 bases short and J 7 bases short, with 14 bases between. The germline V gene has CDR1 SGHRS and CDR2 YFSETQ. The CDR3, as DNA: TGCGCCAGCAGCTTGGGGGCCGTCGTCGGGAACACCATATATTTT. Translation: CASSLGAVVGNTIYF.

The CDR3 here is CARGHSNTEAFF. CDR3 in DNA: TGTGCCAGAGGACATTCGAACACTGAAGCTTTCTTT. The chain recombines TRBV21-1 with TRBJ1-1; TRBD1, the D gene given by the table, was not confirmed from the DNA. TRBV21-1 is a recognized pseudogene. This CDR3 is 12 amino acids long.

The chain links TRBV6-5 to TRBJ1-5, with D unclear. The V gene lost 7 bases and the J gene lost 0 bases, with 10 bases spanning the gap. Germline CDR1 and CDR2: MNHEY and SVGAGI. The CDR3 contains 14 residues. The CDR3 nucleotides are TGTGCCAGCACGTCGCAGATTAGCAATCAGCCCCAGCATTTT. This codes for CASTSQISNQPQHF.

This chain uses TRBV10-1 with TRBJ1-1; 12 nucleotides agree with TRBD1. The CDR3 covers 16 residues. Trimming removed 6 bases from V and 5 bases from J; junction bases left unmatched: 10. Germline CDR1 and CDR2: WNHNN and SYGVQD (reference sequence). CDR3 loop: CASRSGTGGSGTEAFF. The CDR3 DNA follows: TGCGCCAGCAGATCCGGGACAGGGGGCTCGGGGACTGAAGCTTTCTTT.

The chain is built from TRBV19 and TRBJ2-6; no reliable D call. The CDR3 contains 15 residues. Trimming stripped 5 bases from V and 1 base from J, with 9 bases between. The germline CDR1 and CDR2 sequences are LNHDA and SQIVND (reference sequence). CDR3 coding DNA: TGTGCCAGTAGTCCTGGGGTATCTGGGGCCAACGTCCTGACTTTC. It codes for CASSPGVSGANVLTF.